Following are 9 T cell receptor beta chains from one sample sequenced in a study of blood T cell repertoires in COVID-19. The data were produced by immunoSEQ multiplex PCR, yet TCRdb's version contains in-frame clones alone and is incomplete. The sample contains 400,000 or so clones, 85% to 90% of which appear only once. The sequenced material came from peripheral blood. All receptors come from a young man with COVID-19, enrolled during active disease.

The rearrangement links TRBV5-5 to TRBJ2-4; D may be TRBD2 (5 bases). Looked up from germline, CDR1 is SGHKS and CDR2 is YYEKEE (reference sequence). This CDR3 contains 15 residues. V shed 2 bases and J shed 6 bases, with 15 bases lying between them. The CDR3 sequence: CASSLRGLEGNIQYF. DNA for the CDR3: TGTGCCAGCAGCTTACGTGGGTTAGAGGGAAACATTCAGTACTTC.

Comments on this clone: Different DNA sequences within this sample yield the same CDR3. The rearrangement joins TRBV2 to TRBJ2-7; the D is unclear. Trimming shortened V by 3 bases and J by 4 bases, and 4 bases separated the two germline ends. Germline V gene data show CDR1 as SNHLY and CDR2 as FYNNEI. The CDR3 sequence is 11 residues long. The CDR3 region is CASSDRYEQYF. CDR3 sequence (DNA): TGTGCCAGCAGTGACAGATACGAGCAGTACTTC.

The V call is TRBV5-5, the J call TRBJ2-7; 7 nucleotides line up with TRBD2. The junction had 12 bases not matched to a gene; V was cut back by 6 bases and J by 6 bases. This CDR3 contains 14 residues. From germline, CDR1 is SGHKS and CDR2 YYEKEE (reference sequence). The CDR3 protein is CASNPGPGGGEQYF. CDR3 coding DNA: TGTGCCAGCAACCCCGGGCCGGGGGGTGGCGAGCAGTACTTC.

The rearrangement joins TRBV2 to TRBJ1-2; 7 positions agree with TRBD1. Germline CDR1 reads SNHLY; CDR2 reads FYNNEI. This CDR3 is 13 amino acids long. The trim removed 6 bases at V and 8 bases at J, leaving 9 bases unmatched. The CDR3 DNA is TGTGCCAGCAGAGGTACAGGGGAATGGGGCTACACCTTC. Translated: CASRGTGEWGYTF.

The V and J genes are TRBV4-1 and TRBJ2-1; 7 bases match TRBD2. J lost 0 bases, V lost 3 bases, and 11 bases had no gene match. Germline V gene sequence: CDR1 MGHRA, CDR2 YSYEKL. The CDR3 loop spans 18 amino acids. CDR3 in DNA: TGCGCCAGCAGCCATACCGCTCTAGCGGTAAGCTCCTACAATGAGCAGTTCTTC. Its translation: CASSHTALAVSSYNEQFF.

The chain recombines TRBV13 with TRBJ1-1; 9 bases fit TRBD1. V was clipped by 5 bases and J by 6 bases; unmatched bases: 7. The germline V gene has CDR1 PRHDT and CDR2 FYEKMQ (reference sequence). This CDR3 region has 14 residues. DNA for the CDR3: TGTGCCAGCAGCGTCAACAGGGGGCAGGCTGAAGCTTTCTTT. Translating gives CASSVNRGQAEAFF.

This clone occurred a few times. This rearrangement joins TRBV7-8 to TRBJ1-2, with D maybe TRBD1 (6 bases). Deletions cut 1 base from V and 1 base from J, with 10 bases between. In germline, CDR1 is SGHVS, CDR2 FQNEAQ. The CDR3 sequence is 15 residues long. Here the CDR3 reads CASSLGTAFNYGYTF. The CDR3 DNA reads as TGTGCCAGCAGCTTAGGGACAGCCTTTAACTATGGCTACACCTTC.

In this sample, this clone turned up a few times. This chain joins TRBV5-1 and TRBJ2-1; no clear D. V was trimmed by 2 bases and J by 4 bases, leaving 4 bases between them. Germline V gene lookup returns CDR1 SGHRS and CDR2 YFSETQ. The length of the CDR3 is 12 residues. CDR3 protein: CASSFNYNEQFF. The DNA of the CDR3 is TGCGCCAGCAGCTTCAATTACAATGAGCAGTTCTTC. The full variable domain, its missing parts supplied by reference TRBV5-1 and TRBJ2-1, is KAGVTQTPRYLIKTRGQQVTLSCSPISGHRSVSWYQQTPGQGLQFLFEYFSETQRNKGNFPGRFSGRQFSNSRSEMNVSTLELGDSALYLCASSFNYNEQFFGPGTRLTVL.

This clone has just one count. The chain carries TRBV9 and TRBJ2-7; tentative D call: TRBD2 (6 bases). With 4 bases removed from V and 6 bases from J, the gap between germline ends came to 14 bases. Germline CDR1 is SGDLS and CDR2 is YYNGEE. The CDR3 runs 13 residues. CDR3 loop: CASSPGELGEQYF. Written as DNA, the CDR3 is TGTGCCAGCAGCCCGGGGGAGTTGGGCGAGCAGTACTTC.